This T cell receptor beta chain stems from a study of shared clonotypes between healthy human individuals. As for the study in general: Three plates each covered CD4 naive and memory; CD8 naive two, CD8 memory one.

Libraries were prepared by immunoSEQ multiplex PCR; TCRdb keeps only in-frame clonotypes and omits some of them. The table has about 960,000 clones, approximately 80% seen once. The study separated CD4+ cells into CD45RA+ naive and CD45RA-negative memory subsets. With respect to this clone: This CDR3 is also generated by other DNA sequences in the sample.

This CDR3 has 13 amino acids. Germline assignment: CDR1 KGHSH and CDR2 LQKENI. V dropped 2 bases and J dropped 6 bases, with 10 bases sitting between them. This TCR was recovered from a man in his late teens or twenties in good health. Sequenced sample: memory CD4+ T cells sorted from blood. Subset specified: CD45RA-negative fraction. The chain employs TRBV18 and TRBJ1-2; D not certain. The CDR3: CASSPNGADGYTF. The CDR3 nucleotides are TGTGCCAGCTCACCAAACGGAGCCGATGGCTACACCTTC.